A single sample is the source of the 18 T cell receptor beta chains below, sequenced in a study of cytomegalovirus exposure and HLA in healthy donors. Primers included in the PCR were 60 Vbeta and 13 Jbeta primers. Libraries were prepared by immunoSEQ multiplex PCR; TCRdb keeps only in-frame clonotypes and omits some of them. Seen here are approximately 170,000 clones, under 85% observed once, and the top ten hold around 3.1%. Input material: PBMCs. The receptors derive from a female donor in good health and CMV-seronegative.

The rearrangement links TRBV5-1 to TRBJ1-4; tentative D call: TRBD1 (5 bases). V was shortened by 1 base and J by 7 bases, with 17 bases between the two germline ends. Germline values: CDR1 SGHRS, CDR2 YFSETQ. The CDR3 totals 16 residues. In nucleotides, the CDR3 is TGCGCCAGCAGCTTGTGGGGGGATCTACTGGGTGAAAAACTGTTTTTT. Its translation: CASSLWGDLLGEKLFF.

The table lists this clone with a count of one. This chain uses TRBV5-4 with TRBJ2-5; TRBD1 aligns across 9 bases. Gene TRBJ2-7 matches the end of the DNA better, so the J call may be wrong. The CDR3 loop spans 14 amino acids. From germline, CDR1 is SGHNT and CDR2 YYREEE (reference sequence). The CDR3 here is CASSNPGTGSEQYF. The DNA of the CDR3 is TGTGCCAGCAGCAACCCCGGGACAGGGTCCGAGCAGTACTTC.

This rearrangement joins TRBV5-1 to TRBJ2-3; 9 bases line up with TRBD2. The CDR3 length is 16 residues. Per germline, CDR1 SGHRS and CDR2 YFSETQ. J gave up 4 bases and V 0 bases, and 6 bases lay outside the gene matches. The CDR3 DNA follows: TGCGCCAGCAGCTTGGTAGTAGCGGGGGACCCAGATACGCAGTATTTT. It encodes CASSLVVAGDPDTQYF.

This chain connects TRBV28 to TRBJ2-3; possibly TRBD2 for D (6 bases). V lost 8 bases to trimming and J lost 1 base, with 16 bases between them. Germline lookup yields CDR1 MDHEN and CDR2 SYDVKM. CDR3 length: 15 amino acids. In DNA form, the CDR3 reads TGTGCCAGCCTCGGCCTAGCGCAAGGCACAGATACGCAGTATTTT. Translating gives CASLGLAQGTDTQYF.

The chain couples TRBV27 to TRBJ2-1; 8 nucleotides align to TRBD2. J was trimmed by 7 bases and V by 11 bases; bases with no gene match: 13. The CDR3 length is 14 residues. Germline CDR1 is MNHEY and CDR2 is SMNVEV (reference sequence). The CDR3 sequence is CAGSGAGDDNEQFF. The CDR3 DNA follows: TGTGCCGGTTCGGGAGCGGGAGATGATAATGAGCAGTTCTTC.

The gene calls are TRBV5-4 and TRBJ2-1; 12 bases map to TRBD2. V trimming: 4 bases; J trimming: 6 bases; junction bases outside the gene matches: 8. The germline V gene encodes CDR1 SGHNT and CDR2 YYREEE (reference sequence). The CDR3 is made up of 16 amino acids. The CDR3 DNA reads TGTGCCAGCAGCCCACGTGCTAGCGGGAGGGTCAATGAGCAGTTCTTC. Amino acids: CASSPRASGRVNEQFF.

The J gene is TRBJ2-2, the V gene TRBV5-1; 9 nucleotides agree with TRBD1. The CDR3 has 15 residues. Germline trimming cut 2 bases from V and 5 bases from J; bases unmatched to any gene: 4. Germline CDR1 SGHRS, CDR2 YFSETQ. CDR3 nucleotides: TGCGCCAGCAGCTTCGGGACAGGGCGGACCGGGGAGCTGTTTTTT. Translated, it gives CASSFGTGRTGELFF.

The V call is TRBV15, the J call TRBJ2-7; D possibly corresponds to TRBD1 (5 bases). Germline values: CDR1 LNHNV, CDR2 YYDKDF (reference sequence). This CDR3 is built from 17 residues. Between the trimmed V and J ends, which lost 5 bases and 2 bases, there was a span of 22 bases. CDR3 nucleotide sequence: TGTGCCACCAGCGGGGCCTTGGTGAGCAGAAGAACCTACGAGCAGTACTTC. It is translated as CATSGALVSRRTYEQYF. The full variable domain, with the rest looked up from reference TRBV15 and TRBJ2-7, is DAMVIQNPRYQVTQFGKPVTLSCSQTLNHNVMYWYQQKSSQAPKLLFHYYDKDFNNEADTPDNFQSRRPNTSFCFLDIRSPGLGDTAMYLCATSGALVSRRTYEQYFGPGTRLTVT.

This sequence joins TRBV12-5 and TRBJ2-2, with 8 bases lining up with TRBD2. Germline V lookup: CDR1 LGHNT, CDR2 FRNRAP. The junction had 16 bases not matched to a gene; V was cut back by 1 base and J by 12 bases. CDR3 length: 17 amino acids. CDR3 DNA: TGTGCTAGTGGTTTGGAAGTGGGGCTAGCGGGTCCGCACCAGCTGTTTTTT. Protein sequence: CASGLEVGLAGPHQLFF.

The CDR3 DNA is TGTGCCAGCATCAAAGGCGGGCCATGGACTGAAGCTTTCTTT. This sequence encodes CASIKGGPWTEAFF. The chain carries TRBV28 and TRBJ1-1, with no clear D. Germline CDR1 is MDHEN and CDR2 is SYDVKM. The length of the CDR3 is 14 residues. V was shortened by 7 bases and J by 5 bases, with 17 bases between the two germline ends.

The genes are TRBV4-1 and TRBJ1-6; 7 nucleotides match TRBD1. Looked up from germline, CDR1 is MGHRA and CDR2 is YSYEKL. CDR3 length: 16 residues. V shed 1 base, J shed 7 bases, and the junction held 7 bases outside the gene matches. The CDR3 sequence: CASSQVTRGSNSPLHF. The CDR3 nucleotides are TGCGCCAGCAGCCAAGTAACCAGGGGGTCGAATTCACCCCTCCACTTT.

This chain links TRBV5-1 with TRBJ2-5; TRBD2 matches at 8 bases. V lost 1 base to trimming and J lost 3 bases; unmatched junction nucleotides: 2. Germline V gene data show CDR1 as SGHRS and CDR2 as YFSETQ. The CDR3 contains 14 residues. DNA of the CDR3: TGCGCCAGCAGCTTGACTAGCGGCGAAGAGACCCAGTACTTC. This encodes CASSLTSGEETQYF.

V is TRBV6-5 and J is TRBJ2-7; TRBD1 matches at 7 bases. Looked up from germline, CDR1 is MNHEY and CDR2 is SVGAGI. Trimming at V came to 2 bases and at J to 3 bases, leaving 7 bases not matched to a gene. CDR3 length: 15 residues. The CDR3 coding sequence is TGTGCCAGCAGTTACCATCACAGGGGATTCTACGAGCAGTACTTC. This gives the protein CASSYHHRGFYEQYF.

The chain joins TRBV7-2 to TRBJ2-3, with D possibly matching TRBD1 (6 bases). The CDR3 contains 13 residues. The germline gives CDR1 SGHTA, CDR2 FQGNSA. V was trimmed by 6 bases and J by 4 bases, leaving 11 bases between them. The CDR3, as DNA: TGTGCCAGCAGGGTAGGGGGAGCAGATACGCAGTATTTT. Translated: CASRVGGADTQYF.

The rearrangement links TRBV28 to TRBJ2-7; 7 bases fit TRBD2. Germline trimming cut 3 bases from V and 5 bases from J; bases unmatched to any gene: 10. The CDR3 has 15 amino acids. Germline V gene sequence: CDR1 MDHEN, CDR2 SYDVKM. As DNA, the CDR3 is TGTGCCAGCAGTTTCCCGACTAGCAGGGAAGACGAGCAGTACTTC. The encoded protein is CASSFPTSREDEQYF.

The gene calls are TRBV7-2 and TRBJ2-1, with 9 positions matching TRBD2. With V trimmed by 1 base and J by 6 bases, 4 bases remained unmatched. This CDR3 region has 15 residues. Germline V gene lookup returns CDR1 SGHTA and CDR2 FQGNSA. This CDR3 is CASSLVAGGFNEQFF. In DNA, the CDR3 is TGTGCCAGCAGCTTAGTGGCGGGGGGGTTCAATGAGCAGTTCTTC. Filled out from reference TRBV7-2 and TRBJ2-1, the complete variable domain reads GAGVSQSPSNKVTEKGKDVELRCDPISGHTALYWYRQSLGQGLEFLIYFQGNSAPDKSGLPSDRFSAERTGGSVSTLTIQRTQQEDSAVYLCASSLVAGGFNEQFFGPGTRLTVL.

The chain is built from TRBV12-5 and TRBJ2-3; 7 bases are shared with TRBD2. The V segment lost 1 base and the J segment 8 bases; nucleotides outside the gene matches: 3. The CDR3 consists of 13 residues. Germline V CDR1 and CDR2: LGHNT, FRNRAP. The CDR3: CASGLDWGGTQYF. DNA for the CDR3: TGTGCTAGTGGTTTGGATTGGGGGGGTACGCAGTATTTT.

This chain uses TRBV15 with TRBJ2-4; unclear D gene. Germline assignment: CDR1 LNHNV and CDR2 YYDKDF (reference sequence). V was cut by 5 bases and J by 3 bases, with 8 bases left in between. This CDR3 is built from 13 residues. Here the CDR3 DNA reads TGTGCCACCAGCGAGGAAGTCAAAAACATTCAGTACTTC. The encoded protein is CATSEEVKNIQYF.